The clone carrying this T cell receptor (beta chain) has more than one count but fewer than ten. The V segment lost 3 bases and the J segment 3 bases; nucleotides outside the gene matches: 8. Germline V lookup: CDR1 SGHKS, CDR2 YYEKEE (reference sequence). This CDR3 has 15 residues. The sample comes from a study of response to subunit inactivated influenza vaccine. TCRdb analysed the RT-PCR reads with MiXCR anew, one entry per CDR3 protein. The repertoire consists of around 600,000 distinct CDR3 sequences, with about 11% occurring once and the leading ten covering around 10%. The same data also went into a second study, on T cells expressing NK-cell markers. That paper adds: The authors generated TCR beta cDNA through 5'RACE template switching with UMIs. Of CD8+ T cells, about 1.0-7.5% belonged to dominant NKG2C+ clonotypes in more than five donors. The leading position in the CD3+CD56-NKG2C+ fraction of a handful of donors also went to these clonotypes.

Sequencing used PBMCs from blood, obtained on the day of vaccination. This chain connects TRBV5-5 to TRBJ1-2; 7 nucleotides agree with TRBD1. This TCR derives from a man between 45 and 60 years old who received an inactivated influenza vaccine. For the CDR3, the DNA is TGTGCCAGCAGCTCGGAAGCTCAGGGGGACTATGGCTACACCTTC. It specifies CASSSEAQGDYGYTF.